This T cell receptor (beta chain) was sequenced during a study of blood T cell repertoires in COVID-19 (TCRdb year 2020). A note on the overall study: The collaborator samples originated in the United States, Italy and Spain and spanned the acute and convalescent phases of COVID-19. Samples were obtained from the ongoing ImmuneRACE study (first 160 participants) and from about 1,300 subjects provided by 6 global collaborators. The material from the prospective study consisted of cDNA or gDNA derived from T cells, B-cell-depleted T cells, or PBMCs. Sample metadata almost always included a de-identified subject ID, COVID-19 status, age in years and sex. Deeply sampled blood TCRbeta repertoires from subjects exposed to, actively infected with, or recovered from COVID-19 were included in the dataset. The repertoires were made available in a free public database intended to serve as a resource for research on the immune response to SARS-CoV-2. Where available, HLA class I and class II types were obtained from metadata supplied by the sample provider rather than from assay-based typing. What the authors observed across the whole study: Clinical and demographic metadata were provided uncurated, with the amount varying by source and participant.

Whole blood was collected in K2EDTA tubes by collaborating institutions according to the institutions' own protocols. For TCRbeta analysis, collaborator samples were shipped as frozen whole blood, as isolated PBMCs, or as DNA extracted from either sample type. The immunoSEQ Assay, a bias-controlled multiplex PCR, was used to amplify TCRbeta CDR3 regions from genomic DNA. The source study handled its data this way. Within the assay, amplification of reference gene primers was used to estimate how many nucleated cells each sample contained. Sequence reads were collapsed and filtered to measure the absolute abundance of every unique TCRbeta CDR3 rearrangement. For each sample, productive Simpson clonality was calculated as the square root of Simpson's diversity index across productive rearrangements. Sourced from immuneACCESS, this table was stored by TCRdb with only in-frame sequences that have V and J called. A share of the clones is absent; for the studies checked, an unresolved V gene accounts for under half, and the remainder has no known explanation. V and J calls and clone size are as listed in that table; D and trimming were resolved from the DNA. The table for this sample lists around 170,000 clones; roughly nine tenths of them were counted only once. Together, the top ten hold less than 3.5% of the sample.

To note about this clone: Its antigen remains undetermined. Base qualities were left out, and no much larger clone turns up one base away.

Sequenced input: peripheral blood. This clonotype originated in a woman in her 30s with active or convalescent COVID-19.

The nucleotide sequence reads as follows: TGTGCCAGTAGTATAGATGGCAGGGGGAATTCACCCCTCCACTTT. Its translation is CASSIDGRGNSPLHF. Recombination linked TRBV19 to TRBJ1-6; TRBD1 aligns with 7 central bases. V lost 0 bases and J lost 7 bases, and the count of bases not matched to a germline gene is 3. The germline V gene (reference sequence) supplies CDR1 LNHDA and CDR2 SQIVND. Including the terminal cysteine and phenylalanine, the CDR3 comprises 15 residues. The only DNA kept is the CDR3, 45 bases in frame from the first base.